The 29 T cell receptor beta chains below come from one sample, sequenced in a study of T cell responses to AZD1222 COVID-19 vaccine. Using immunoSEQ multiplex PCR, the repertoire was profiled, and TCRdb retains in-frame clones only, with some absent. The sample shows about 190,000 clones, approximately 92% of them seen only once. The source material was peripheral blood, sampled on day 0 of AZD1222 vaccination. The receptors here all came from an adult in good health.

The chain combines TRBV7-2 with TRBJ1-1; no clear D gene. Trimming removed 0 bases from V and 2 bases from J, with 7 bases in between. This CDR3 has 14 amino acids. Germline values: CDR1 SGHTA, CDR2 FQGNSA. CDR3 loop: CASSLAASNTEAFF. The CDR3 DNA is TGTGCCAGCAGCTTAGCAGCCAGCAACACTGAAGCTTTCTTT.

This chain connects TRBV7-2 to TRBJ1-4; TRBD1 aligns across 7 bases. Germline V gene data show CDR1 as SGHTA and CDR2 as FQGNSA. The CDR3 extends over 14 amino acids. With 5 bases clipped from V and 1 base from J, the junction kept 1 base outside the gene matches. This CDR3 reads CASSRDRTNEKLFF. In DNA form, the CDR3 reads TGTGCCAGCAGCCGGGACAGAACTAATGAAAAACTGTTTTTT.

V is TRBV7-3 and J is TRBJ2-2; possibly TRBD2 for D (5 bases). CDR1 SGHTA and CDR2 FQGTGA come from the germline V gene. The CDR3 has 14 amino acids. Trimming took 0 bases from V and 5 from J, leaving 7 bases between them. Here the CDR3 reads CASSLTSATGELFF. For the CDR3, the DNA is TGTGCCAGCAGCTTAACTAGCGCTACCGGGGAGCTGTTTTTT. The variable domain in full, with the rest retrieved from reference TRBV7-3 and TRBJ2-2, is GAGVSQTPSNKVTEKGKYVELRCDPISGHTALYWYRQSLGQGPEFLIYFQGTGAADDSGLPNDRFFAVRPEGSVSTLKIQRTERGDSAVYLCASSLTSATGELFFGEGSRLTVL.

Only a few counts were recorded for this clone. The chain links TRBV12-3 or TRBV12-4 to TRBJ1-1; no reliable D call. CDR3 length equals 13 residues. Trimming cost V 7 bases and J 0 bases, with 9 bases left between them. The CDR3: CASTVRLNTEAFF. The CDR3 region has the DNA TGTGCCAGCACCGTCCGATTGAACACTGAAGCTTTCTTT.

This chain links TRBV15 with TRBJ1-5, with 7 bases aligning to TRBD1. The germline V gene has CDR1 LNHNV and CDR2 YYDKDF (reference sequence). V shed 3 bases and J 0 bases; nucleotides not matched to a gene: 17. The CDR3 has 20 residues. The chain's CDR3 is CATSSYIRQGGGSSNQPQHF. Here the CDR3 DNA reads TGTGCCACCAGCAGCTATATTAGACAGGGAGGGGGTTCTAGCAATCAGCCCCAGCATTTT.

This clone showed up just once. The same CDR3 arises from other DNA sequences in this sample as well. The gene calls are TRBV2 and TRBJ1-1, with 7 positions matching TRBD1. Germline lookup yields CDR1 SNHLY and CDR2 FYNNEI. The CDR3 contains 13 residues. With 6 bases clipped from V and 1 base from J, the junction kept 2 bases outside the gene matches. CDR3 protein: CASSDRANTEAFF. The CDR3 DNA follows: TGTGCCAGCAGCGACAGGGCGAACACTGAAGCTTTCTTT.

The gene calls are TRBV11-2 and TRBJ2-3; possible D gene TRBD1, 5 bases. The CDR3 is made up of 15 amino acids. V lost 1 base and J 2 bases, leaving 10 bases between the germline ends. Germline-derived CDR1 and CDR2 are SGHAT and FQNNGV. CDR3 protein: CASSLAAGPTDTQYF. CDR3 sequence (DNA): TGTGCCAGCAGCTTAGCGGCAGGGCCCACAGATACGCAGTATTTT.

The chain is built from TRBV2 and TRBJ1-5, with no clear D. V was clipped by 4 bases and J by 4 bases, with 8 bases between them. Germline V lookup: CDR1 SNHLY, CDR2 FYNNEI. The CDR3 is 13 amino acids. Here the CDR3 DNA reads TGTGCCAGCAGTGCGGAGCTGAATCAGCCCCAGCATTTT. Protein sequence: CASSAELNQPQHF.

The rearrangement uses TRBV6-5 and TRBJ1-5; 12 bases map to TRBD1. This CDR3 region has 15 residues. Germline loops: CDR1 MNHEY, CDR2 SVGAGI. The junction had 6 bases not matched to a gene; V was cut back by 6 bases and J by 6 bases. The CDR3 region has the DNA TGTGCCAGCAGCTCGGGACAGGGGGCCGGTCAGCCCCAGCATTTT. Translated, it gives CASSSGQGAGQPQHF.

This chain joins TRBV11-2 and TRBJ1-5; D remains unclear. Germline-derived CDR1 and CDR2 are SGHAT and FQNNGV. With 6 bases removed from V and 3 bases from J, the gap between germline ends came to 6 bases. The CDR3 totals 12 residues. CDR3 region: CASSKPNQPQHF. The CDR3 DNA sequence: TGTGCCAGCAGTAAGCCCAATCAGCCCCAGCATTTT.

The rearrangement joins TRBV6-6 to TRBJ1-4; no definite D call. This CDR3 is built from 12 residues. V lost 2 bases and J lost 7, with 5 bases in between. CDR1 and CDR2 from the germline V gene are MNHNY and SVGAGI (reference sequence). The CDR3: CASSYLFEKLFF. CDR3 nucleotides: TGTGCCAGCAGTTACCTTTTTGAAAAACTGTTTTTT.

The rearrangement uses TRBV5-1 and TRBJ2-7; D remains unclear. The germline V and J ends were trimmed by 3 bases and 2 bases, with 3 bases remaining between them. Germline CDR1 reads SGHRS; CDR2 reads YFSETQ. The CDR3 totals 11 residues. The CDR3 loop is CASSSAYEQYF. The CDR3 coding sequence is TGCGCCAGCAGCTCAGCCTACGAGCAGTACTTC.

The chain is built from TRBV4-2 and TRBJ1-4; 7 bases are a match to TRBD1. V shed 1 base and J 0 bases; nucleotides not matched to a gene: 5. The CDR3 length is 17 residues. CDR1 and CDR2 from the germline V gene are LGHNA and YNFKEQ. CDR3 residues: CASSQAAQGATNEKLFF. CDR3 DNA: TGTGCCAGCAGCCAAGCGGCCCAGGGGGCAACTAATGAAAAACTGTTTTTT.

This chain uses TRBV7-8 with TRBJ2-4; TRBD2 agrees at 8 bases. The CDR3 is 19 residues long. V lost 3 bases and J lost 2; bases outside the gene matches: 15. CDR1 is SGHVS and CDR2 is FQNEAQ in the germline V gene. DNA for the CDR3: TGTGCCAGCAGCTTTGCGAAGGATAGCGGGGCTCTCTCCAAAAACATTCAGTACTTC. Its translation: CASSFAKDSGALSKNIQYF.

This clone turned up a few times. The V call is TRBV5-4, the J call TRBJ1-1, with a tentative D call TRBD1 (5 bases). Germline CDR1 and CDR2: SGHNT and YYREEE (reference sequence). The CDR3 runs 14 residues. V shed 2 bases and J shed 0 bases, with 8 bases lying between them. Written as DNA, the CDR3 is TGTGCCAGCAGCTTAAAGGGGATGAACACTGAAGCTTTCTTT. Translation: CASSLKGMNTEAFF.

The rearrangement links TRBV10-3 to TRBJ1-4; TRBD1 might be the D (5 bases). V gave up 10 bases and J gave up 7 bases, with 22 bases separating them. The CDR3 spans 15 residues. Germline CDR1 and CDR2: ENHRY and SYGVKD. CDR3 loop: CATRPDGTLSEKLFF. CDR3 bases: TGTGCCACCCGACCGGACGGGACTCTAAGTGAAAAACTGTTTTTT.

Here the CDR3 DNA reads TGTGCCAGCAGCTTAGAAAGGCTCTATGGCTACACCTTC. Its translation: CASSLERLYGYTF. The gene calls are TRBV7-8 and TRBJ1-2, with unresolved D. The CDR3 covers 13 residues. With 1 base removed from V and 4 bases from J, the gap between germline ends came to 7 bases. The germline V gene has CDR1 SGHVS and CDR2 FQNEAQ. The full variable domain, in which reference TRBV7-8 and TRBJ1-2 provide the parts outside the CDR3, is GAGVSQSPRYKVAKRGQDVALRCDPISGHVSLFWYQQALGQGPEFLTYFQNEAQLDKSGLPSDRFFAERPEGSVSTLKIQRTQQEDSAVYLCASSLERLYGYTFGSGTRLTVV.

This clone is a singleton in its sample. This chain links TRBV4-2 with TRBJ2-5, with 10 positions matching TRBD2. This CDR3 is built from 16 residues. CDR1 is LGHNA, CDR2 YNFKEQ, per germline. The junction had 8 bases not matched to a gene; V was cut back by 3 bases and J by 4 bases. This CDR3 is CASSQVSSGGGETQYF. DNA of the CDR3: TGTGCCAGCAGCCAGGTTTCTAGCGGGGGTGGAGAGACCCAGTACTTC.

The V call is TRBV5-6, the J call TRBJ1-5, with D perhaps TRBD1 (5 bases). Trimming stripped 4 bases from V and 3 bases from J, with 11 bases between. Germline V gene data show CDR1 as SGHDT and CDR2 as YYEEEE. The CDR3 length is 14 residues. For the CDR3, the DNA is TGTGCCAGCAGCCTGGGGACCTACAATCAGCCCCAGCATTTT. Its protein product is CASSLGTYNQPQHF.

This chain's CDR3 is CASSYSTGHTEAFF. In nucleotides, the CDR3 is TGTGCCAGCAGTTACTCGACTGGACACACTGAAGCTTTCTTT. V usage is TRBV6-5 and J usage is TRBJ1-1; no firm D call. The V gene lost 0 bases and the J gene lost 3 bases, with 8 bases spanning the gap. CDR1 is MNHEY and CDR2 is SVGAGI in the germline V gene. The CDR3 covers 14 residues.

CDR3 sequence reads: CASSYAAGNPYEQYF. The CDR3 nucleotides read TGTGCCAGCAGTTACGCGGCAGGGAACCCCTACGAGCAGTACTTC. V and J are TRBV6-2 or TRBV6-3 and TRBJ2-7; D possibly corresponds to TRBD1 (5 bases). The V end was cut by 2 bases, the J end by 2 bases, with 13 bases between. In germline, CDR1 is MNHEY, CDR2 SVGEGT. The CDR3 length is 15 residues.

This chain links TRBV3-1 (or the pseudogene TRBV3-2) with TRBJ2-1; 13 bases match TRBD2. V lost 4 bases, J lost 8 bases, and 8 bases stayed unmatched. Looked up from germline, CDR1 is LGHDT and CDR2 is YNNKEL (reference sequence). The CDR3 has 16 residues. The CDR3 sequence: CASSPLLAGGPDEQFF. CDR3 coding DNA: TGTGCCAGCAGCCCCTTACTAGCGGGGGGGCCGGATGAGCAGTTCTTC.

This clone appeared once. The chain links TRBV18 to TRBJ2-2; 7 nucleotides agree with TRBD1. Per the germline V gene, CDR1 is KGHSH and CDR2 is LQKENI. Unmatched junction bases numbered 9, after V lost 8 bases and J lost 0 bases. The CDR3 is made up of 16 amino acids. The CDR3 region has the DNA TGTGCCAGCCACCTTTCCGGGACAGCGAACACCGGGGAGCTGTTTTTT. Protein: CASHLSGTANTGELFF. The full variable domain, its missing parts supplied by reference TRBV18 and TRBJ2-2, is NAGVMQNPRHLVRRRGQEARLRCSPMKGHSHVYWYRQLPEEGLKFMVYLQKENIIDESGMPKERFSAEFPKEGPSILRIQQVVRGDSAAYFCASHLSGTANTGELFFGEGSRLTVL.

The chain is built from TRBV5-6 and TRBJ2-3, with D perhaps assigned TRBD1 or TRBD2 (5 bases each). Trimming took off 5 bases at V and 2 bases at J, with 15 bases between the two ends. This CDR3 comprises 15 residues. Germline CDR1 and CDR2: SGHDT and YYEEEE. The CDR3 loop is CASSSQGRITDTQYF. In DNA, the CDR3 is TGTGCCAGCAGTTCCCAGGGACGGATCACAGATACGCAGTATTTT.

The chain has TRBV28 and TRBJ2-3; the D gene is possibly TRBD1 (7 bases). CDR3 length: 13 amino acids. V dropped 10 bases and J dropped 0 bases, with 11 bases sitting between them. Germline V gene sequence: CDR1 MDHEN, CDR2 SYDVKM. This chain's CDR3 is CATSGGSTDTQYF. In nucleotides, the CDR3 is TGTGCCACCTCAGGGGGGAGCACAGATACGCAGTATTTT.

The chain joins TRBV27 to TRBJ2-3, with 8 bases lining up with TRBD1. V shed 6 bases, J shed 1 base, and the junction held 12 bases outside the gene matches. Per the germline V gene, CDR1 is MNHEY and CDR2 is SMNVEV (reference sequence). The CDR3 is 17 amino acids. In nucleotides, the CDR3 is TGTGCCAGCAGCCCAGACCGACAGGGGTTGGGCACAGATACGCAGTATTTT. This encodes CASSPDRQGLGTDTQYF.

This chain connects TRBV9 to TRBJ2-5; D may be TRBD2 (7 bases). This CDR3 spans 16 amino acids. V was clipped by 0 bases and J by 5 bases, with 17 bases between them. Germline V lookup: CDR1 SGDLS, CDR2 YYNGEE. CDR3 bases: TGTGCCAGCAGCGTAGCCAGTGGGGGGGCGCGCGAGACCCAGTACTTC. Amino acid sequence: CASSVASGGARETQYF.

The chain carries TRBV5-6 and TRBJ1-2; no clear D gene. The V gene lost 0 bases and the J gene lost 6 bases, with 9 bases spanning the gap. The CDR3 has 13 amino acids. The germline V gene encodes CDR1 SGHDT and CDR2 YYEEEE. The CDR3 spells CASSLVGEDGYTF. CDR3 bases: TGTGCCAGCAGCTTGGTAGGAGAAGATGGCTACACCTTC.

This clone was detected once. V gene TRBV2 combines with J gene TRBJ2-3; possibly TRBD2 for D (7 bases). The CDR3 is 15 amino acids. The germline V and J ends were trimmed by 1 base and 5 bases, with 13 bases remaining between them. Germline V gene sequence: CDR1 SNHLY, CDR2 FYNNEI. The CDR3 is CASSEVRGGLDTQYF. CDR3 in DNA: TGTGCCAGCAGTGAAGTCCGCGGGGGCTTAGATACGCAGTATTTT.